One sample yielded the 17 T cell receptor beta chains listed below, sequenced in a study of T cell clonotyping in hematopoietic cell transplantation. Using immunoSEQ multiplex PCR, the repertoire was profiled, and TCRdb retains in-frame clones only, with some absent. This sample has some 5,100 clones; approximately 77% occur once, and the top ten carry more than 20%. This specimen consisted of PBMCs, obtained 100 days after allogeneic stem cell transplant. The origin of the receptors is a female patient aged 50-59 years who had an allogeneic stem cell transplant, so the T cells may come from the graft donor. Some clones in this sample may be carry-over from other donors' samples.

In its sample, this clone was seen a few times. Here the CDR3 reads CASSVDGFTQYF. The CDR3 nucleotides read TGTGCCAGCAGCGTAGACGGGTTCACGCAGTATTTT. The chain uses TRBV9 and TRBJ2-3, with unresolved D. Germline loops: CDR1 SGDLS, CDR2 YYNGEE. This CDR3 is 12 amino acids long. V was pared by 0 bases and J by 9 bases, with 8 bases between.

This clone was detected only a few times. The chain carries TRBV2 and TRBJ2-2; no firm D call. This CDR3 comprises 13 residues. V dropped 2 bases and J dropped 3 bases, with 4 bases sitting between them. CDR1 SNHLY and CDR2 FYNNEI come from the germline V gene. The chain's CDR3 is CASSEWDTGELFF. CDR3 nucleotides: TGTGCCAGCAGTGAATGGGACACCGGGGAGCTGTTTTTT.

This chain's CDR3 is CASRPGLAGHTDTQYF. In DNA form, the CDR3 reads TGTGCCAGCAGGCCGGGACTAGCGGGACACACAGATACGCAGTATTTT. V gene TRBV2 combines with J gene TRBJ2-3; 13 nucleotides line up with TRBD2. CDR3 size: 16 residues. J gave up 2 bases and V 6 bases, and 5 bases lay outside the gene matches. Germline lookup yields CDR1 SNHLY and CDR2 FYNNEI.

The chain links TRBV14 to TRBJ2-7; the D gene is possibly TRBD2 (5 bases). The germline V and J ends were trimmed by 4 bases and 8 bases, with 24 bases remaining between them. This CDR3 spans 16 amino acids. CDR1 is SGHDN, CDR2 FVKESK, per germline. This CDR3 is CASSRGVAGPVRQQYF. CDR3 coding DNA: TGTGCCAGCAGCCGAGGTGTGGCGGGTCCTGTACGACAGCAGTACTTC. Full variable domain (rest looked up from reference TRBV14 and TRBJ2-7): EAGVTQFPSHSVIEKGQTVTLRCDPISGHDNLYWYRRVMGKEIKFLLHFVKESKQDESGMPNNRFLAERTGGTYSTLKVQPAELEDSGVYFCASSRGVAGPVRQQYFGPGTRLTVT.

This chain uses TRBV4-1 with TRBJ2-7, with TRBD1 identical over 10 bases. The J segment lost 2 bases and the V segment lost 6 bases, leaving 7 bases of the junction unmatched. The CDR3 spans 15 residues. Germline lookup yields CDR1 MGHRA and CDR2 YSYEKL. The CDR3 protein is CASRNTGTGAYEQYF. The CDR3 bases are TGCGCCAGCAGAAATACCGGGACAGGGGCCTACGAGCAGTACTTC.

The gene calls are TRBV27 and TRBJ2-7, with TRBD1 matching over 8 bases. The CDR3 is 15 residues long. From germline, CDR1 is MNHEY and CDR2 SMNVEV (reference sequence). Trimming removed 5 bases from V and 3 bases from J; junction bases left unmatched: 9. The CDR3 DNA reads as TGTGCCAGCAGTCCCTCGACAGGGGTGCTCTACGAGCAGTACTTC. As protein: CASSPSTGVLYEQYF.

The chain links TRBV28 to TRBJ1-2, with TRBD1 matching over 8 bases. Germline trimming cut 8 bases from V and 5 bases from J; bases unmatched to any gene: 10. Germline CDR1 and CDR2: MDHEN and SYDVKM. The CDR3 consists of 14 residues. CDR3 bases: TGTGCCAGCCGCGGACAGGGAGAAGGGTATGGCTACACCTTC. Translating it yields CASRGQGEGYGYTF.

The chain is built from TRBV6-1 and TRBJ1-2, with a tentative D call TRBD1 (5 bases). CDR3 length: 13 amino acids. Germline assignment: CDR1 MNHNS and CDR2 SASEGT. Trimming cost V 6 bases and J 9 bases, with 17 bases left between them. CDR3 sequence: CASSPGVGVSYTF. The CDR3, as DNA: TGTGCCAGCAGCCCGGGGGTCGGGGTGAGCTACACCTTC.

CDR3 residues: CASSQPGSSRETQYF. The DNA of the CDR3 is TGTGCCAGCAGCCAGCCCGGGAGTTCACGAGAGACCCAGTACTTC. This chain joins TRBV7-9 and TRBJ2-5; TRBD2 is a possible D gene (6 bases). The V gene lost 5 bases and the J gene lost 4 bases, with 17 bases spanning the gap. Germline V CDR1 and CDR2: SEHNR, FQNEAQ (reference sequence). The CDR3 is 15 amino acids.

CDR3 region: CASSPGQGGTDTQYF. For the CDR3, the DNA is TGTGCCAGCAGCCCCGGACAGGGGGGGACAGATACGCAGTATTTT. This chain uses TRBV7-9 with TRBJ2-3; TRBD1 matches 10 bases. CDR3 length: 15 residues. CDR1 is SEHNR, CDR2 FQNEAQ, per germline (reference sequence). V was clipped by 5 bases and J by 3 bases; unmatched bases: 5.

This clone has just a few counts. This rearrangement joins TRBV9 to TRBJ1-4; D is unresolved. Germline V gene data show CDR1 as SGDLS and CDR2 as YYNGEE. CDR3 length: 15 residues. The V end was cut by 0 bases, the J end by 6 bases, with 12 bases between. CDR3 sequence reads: CASSVGDPGHEKLFF. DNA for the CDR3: TGTGCCAGCAGCGTAGGGGATCCAGGTCATGAAAAACTGTTTTTT.

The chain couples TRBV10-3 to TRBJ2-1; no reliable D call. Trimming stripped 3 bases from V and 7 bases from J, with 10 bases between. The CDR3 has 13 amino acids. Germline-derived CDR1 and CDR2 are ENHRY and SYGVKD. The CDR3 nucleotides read TGTGCCATCAGTGAACCGCAGTTGAATGAGCAGTTCTTC. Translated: CAISEPQLNEQFF.

The CDR3 spells CASSPGAGANYEQYF. The DNA for the CDR3 is TGTGCCAGCAGCCCTGGGGCGGGGGCAAACTACGAGCAGTACTTC. The chain links TRBV11-3 to TRBJ2-7; maybe TRBD2 (7 bases). Trimming left V 5 bases short and J 3 bases short, with 17 bases between. This CDR3 is built from 15 residues. Germline V gene lookup returns CDR1 SGHNT and CDR2 YENEEA.

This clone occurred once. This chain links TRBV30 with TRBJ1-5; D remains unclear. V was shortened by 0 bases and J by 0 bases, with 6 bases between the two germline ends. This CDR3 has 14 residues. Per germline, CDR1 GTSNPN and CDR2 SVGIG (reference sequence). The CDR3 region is CAWSVGHSNQPQHF. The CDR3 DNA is TGTGCCTGGAGTGTGGGCCATAGCAATCAGCCCCAGCATTTT.

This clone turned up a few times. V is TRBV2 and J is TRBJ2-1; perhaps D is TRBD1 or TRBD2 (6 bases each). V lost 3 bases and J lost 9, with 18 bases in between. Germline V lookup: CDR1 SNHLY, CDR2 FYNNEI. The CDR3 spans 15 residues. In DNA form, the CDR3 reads TGTGCCAGCAGTGACGGGCAGCAAGGGGGGCTTGAGCAGTTCTTC. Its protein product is CASSDGQQGGLEQFF.

CDR3 coding DNA: TGTGCCAGCAGTGACATGGGGGGCGCTGTTAATCAGCCCCAGCATTTT. Its protein product is CASSDMGGAVNQPQHF. The chain employs TRBV6-1 and TRBJ1-5, with a possible D match to TRBD1 (6 bases). The CDR3 length is 16 residues. CDR1 and CDR2 from the germline V gene are MNHNS and SASEGT. The germline V and J ends were trimmed by 3 bases and 4 bases, with 16 bases remaining between them.

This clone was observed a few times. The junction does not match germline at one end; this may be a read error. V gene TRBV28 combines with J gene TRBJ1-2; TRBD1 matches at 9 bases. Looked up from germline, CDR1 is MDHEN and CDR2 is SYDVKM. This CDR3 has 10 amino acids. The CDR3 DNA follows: TGTGCCAGCAGCAGCCGGGACAGGGCCTTC. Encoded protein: CASSSRDRAF.